The count of the clone carrying this TCR beta chain is one. The sample contains more than one DNA sequence encoding this CDR3. The data were taken from a study of CD4+ T cells in melanoma. Per the germline V gene, CDR1 is GTSNPN and CDR2 is SVGIG (reference sequence). There are 13 residues in the CDR3. V was clipped by 0 bases and J by 1 base, with 6 bases between them. Profiling relied on immunoSEQ multiplex PCR, and the TCRdb table lists in-frame clones only, not all of them. There are 110,000 to 150,000 clones in the sample; 92% occur only once, and roughly 1.4% lies in the top ten. The source is a human donor with melanoma. The rearrangement uses TRBV30 and TRBJ2-5; no clear D. The DNA of the CDR3 is TGTGCCTGGAGTGTACTGGGCCAAGAGACCCAGTACTTC. It encodes CAWSVLGQETQYF.